These 22 T cell receptor beta chains were all obtained from the same sample, sequenced in a study of vaccination and CD4 T cells after COVID-19. No antigen is known for these receptors. The Oncomine TCR Beta short-read assay generated sequence data from the DNA of cultured CD4+ T cells. TCRdb re-derived calls from the PCR reads in MiXCR, one entry per CDR3 protein. This repertoire shows under 20,000 distinct CDR3 sequences, 31% found once; its top ten account for under 15%. Treatment described: roughly 11-day PBMC culture with coronavirus spike peptide pools or control peptides (ViraFEST assay). Sequences were obtained from cultured CD4+ T cells from blood. These receptors originate from a human donor with COVID-19.

This clonotype showed up just a few times. The rearrangement links TRBV6-5 to TRBJ2-7; possibly TRBD2 for D (5 bases). Germline V lookup: CDR1 MNHEY, CDR2 SVGAGI. Trimming shortened V by 1 base and J by 5 bases, and 18 bases separated the two germline ends. The CDR3 has 16 residues. The chain's CDR3 is CASSYLSAGVPHEQYF. The DNA of the CDR3 is TGTGCCAGCAGTTACTTATCTGCCGGGGTTCCCCACGAGCAGTACTTC.

This clonotype was detected a few times. The genes are TRBV21-1 and TRBJ1-2. TRBV21-1 is noted as a pseudogene. This CDR3 has 14 amino acids. CDR3 loop: CASSKDEETYGYTF. The CDR3 nucleotides read TGTGCCAGCAGCAAAGATGAAGAAACCTATGGCTACACCTTC.

The J gene is TRBJ1-2, the V gene TRBV28; 9 nucleotides agree with TRBD1. J was trimmed by 6 bases and V by 1 base; bases with no gene match: 12. This CDR3 is built from 17 residues. The germline V gene has CDR1 MDHEN and CDR2 SYDVKM. The CDR3 DNA reads TGTGCCAGCAGTTTATTTGGGACAGGGATTATATTGGATGGCTACACCTTC. Translation gives CASSLFGTGIILDGYTF.

The chain links TRBV4-1 to TRBJ1-3; D unresolved. The CDR3 spans 15 residues. V lost 1 base and J 0 bases, leaving 7 bases between the germline ends. Germline V gene sequence: CDR1 MGHRA, CDR2 YSYEKL. The DNA for the CDR3 is TGCGCCAGCAGCCAAGCTGGTTTCTCTGGAAACACCATATATTTT. Its protein is CASSQAGFSGNTIYF.

The table lists this clonotype with a few counts. V and J are TRBV7-8 and TRBJ2-2, with 7 bases lining up with TRBD1. Germline values: CDR1 SGHVS, CDR2 FQNEAQ. Trimming took 5 bases from V and 4 from J; bases not matched to a gene: 10. The CDR3 totals 16 residues. The CDR3 loop reads CASSLPQGVGTGELFF. DNA for the CDR3: TGTGCCAGCAGCCTACCTCAGGGGGTGGGCACCGGGGAGCTGTTTTTT.

V and J are TRBV11-3 and TRBJ1-1; weak D call: TRBD1 (6 bases). V was cut by 8 bases and J by 1 base, with 14 bases left in between. There are 14 residues in the CDR3. CDR1 is SGHNT, CDR2 YENEEA, per germline. CDR3 DNA: TGTGCCAGCGGGGGGGGCGGAAAGAACACTGAAGCTTTCTTT. This codes for CASGGGGKNTEAFF.

This clonotype came up a few times. V is TRBV15 and J is TRBJ1-5; D unresolved. The CDR3 contains 15 residues. Germline values: CDR1 LNHNV, CDR2 YYDKDF (reference sequence). The V end lost 0 bases, the J end lost 0 bases, and 6 bases lay between the germline ends. CDR3 in DNA: TGTGCCACCAGCAGAGATATCGGTAGCAATCAGCCCCAGCATTTT. It translates to CATSRDIGSNQPQHF.

This rearrangement joins TRBV6-5 to TRBJ2-2, with TRBD1 as a possible D gene (5 bases). Trimming shortened V by 4 bases and J by 1 base, and 7 bases separated the two germline ends. CDR1 MNHEY and CDR2 SVGAGI come from the germline V gene. The CDR3 consists of 14 residues. The CDR3 sequence: CASSSTGNTGELFF. The CDR3 coding sequence is TGTGCCAGCAGTTCCACAGGGAACACCGGGGAGCTGTTTTTT.

This sequence joins TRBV20-1 and TRBJ1-1; no clear D gene. The ends were cut back, 5 bases at V and 5 bases at J, with 21 bases in the middle. Germline V gene sequence: CDR1 DFQATT, CDR2 SNEGSKA (reference sequence). The CDR3 is 15 amino acids. CDR3 coding DNA: TGCAGTGCTCCGGTCGGTGGGGTTTCGGGGACTGAAGCTTTCTTT. As protein: CSAPVGGVSGTEAFF.

V and J are TRBV19 and TRBJ2-2; 9 bases align to TRBD1. The CDR3 has 16 amino acids. V lost 1 base and J lost 7; bases outside the gene matches: 7. CDR1 LNHDA and CDR2 SQIVND come from the germline V gene (reference sequence). CDR3 in amino acids: CASSIVWGQGHGELFF. The CDR3 nucleotides are TGTGCCAGTAGTATAGTCTGGGGACAGGGCCACGGGGAGCTGTTTTTT.

J is TRBJ2-2 and V is TRBV12-3 or TRBV12-4; 7 nucleotides align to TRBD1. The CDR3 runs 15 residues. The V gene end was trimmed by 7 bases and the J gene end by 1 base; junction bases not matched to a gene: 6. The CDR3 nucleotides are TGTGCCAGCACCTTGCGGACAGGGAACACCGGGGAGCTGTTTTTT. Protein sequence: CASTLRTGNTGELFF.

This chain links TRBV18 with TRBJ1-2, with 8 bases fitting TRBD1. Germline lookup yields CDR1 KGHSH and CDR2 LQKENI. The CDR3 is made up of 15 amino acids. V trimming: 5 bases; J trimming: 4 bases; junction bases outside the gene matches: 9. Here the CDR3 reads CASSLGQGTGYGYTF. The DNA for the CDR3 is TGTGCCAGCTCATTAGGACAGGGTACGGGCTATGGCTACACCTTC.

CDR3 loop: CSARDLASGGSDTGELFF. The CDR3 DNA is TGCAGTGCTAGAGATTTGGCTAGCGGGGGATCGGACACCGGGGAGCTGTTTTTT. V is TRBV20-1 and J is TRBJ2-2; 10 nucleotides align to TRBD2. The CDR3 covers 18 residues. Germline V gene data show CDR1 as DFQATT and CDR2 as SNEGSKA (reference sequence). Unmatched junction bases numbered 10, after V lost 0 bases and J lost 3 bases.

This sequence joins TRBV5-4 and TRBJ1-2, with D possibly TRBD1 on 5 matching bases. Deletions cut 2 bases from V and 0 bases from J, with 8 bases between. CDR3 length equals 14 residues. Germline V gene lookup returns CDR1 SGHNT and CDR2 YYREEE (reference sequence). This CDR3 reads CASSLRGANYGYTF. CDR3 in DNA: TGTGCCAGCAGCTTAAGGGGCGCTAACTATGGCTACACCTTC.

This clonotype was counted between two and nine times. The genes are TRBV12-5 and TRBJ1-5; D gene unclear. Germline V lookup: CDR1 LGHNT, CDR2 FRNRAP. CDR3 length equals 15 residues. The germline V and J ends were trimmed by 2 bases and 2 bases, with 10 bases remaining between them. This CDR3 is CASGLPPRGNQPQHF. CDR3 DNA sequence: TGTGCTAGTGGTTTGCCGCCCCGTGGCAATCAGCCCCAGCATTTT.

The genes are TRBV5-6 and TRBJ1-1; D gene unclear. With 0 bases removed from V and 8 bases from J, the gap between germline ends came to 11 bases. The CDR3 length is 13 residues. Germline V gives CDR1 SGHDT, CDR2 YYEEEE. CDR3 region: CASSLVTVHEAFF. CDR3 nucleotides: TGTGCCAGCAGCTTGGTTACAGTGCACGAAGCTTTCTTT. The entire variable domain, with the rest obtained from reference TRBV5-6 and TRBJ1-1, is as follows: DAGVTQSPTHLIKTRGQQVTLRCSPKSGHDTVSWYQQALGQGPQFIFQYYEEEERQRGNFPDRFSGHQFPNYSSELNVNALLLGDSALYLCASSLVTVHEAFFGQGTRLTVV.

The chain uses TRBV5-4 and TRBJ1-2; D perhaps matches TRBD1 (6 bases). The CDR3 spans 13 residues. V was trimmed by 3 bases and J by 9 bases, leaving 15 bases between them. In germline, CDR1 is SGHNT, CDR2 YYREEE (reference sequence). CDR3 in DNA: TGTGCCAGCAGCTCGTTCCGAGGGGGTAGCTACACCTTC. It is translated as CASSSFRGGSYTF. The full variable domain, its missing parts supplied by reference TRBV5-4 and TRBJ1-2, is ETGVTQSPTHLIKTRGQQVTLRCSSQSGHNTVSWYQQALGQGPQFIFQYYREEENGRGNFPPRFSGLQFPNYSSELNVNALELDDSALYLCASSSFRGGSYTFGSGTRLTVV.

This clonotype occurred a few times. The chain combines TRBV4-1 with TRBJ2-3, with D uncertain. V lost 4 bases, J lost 7 bases, and 12 bases lay in between. Germline loops: CDR1 MGHRA, CDR2 YSYEKL. CDR3 length: 13 amino acids. CDR3 region: CASSPLDPNTQYF. The CDR3 region has the DNA TGCGCCAGCAGCCCCCTCGATCCGAATACGCAGTATTTT.

The V call is TRBV11-3, the J call TRBJ2-3; D call uncertain. The CDR3 has 12 amino acids. Germline V gene lookup returns CDR1 SGHNT and CDR2 YENEEA. V was trimmed by 4 bases and J by 2 bases, leaving 4 bases between them. The CDR3 coding sequence is TGTGCCAGCAGCTCGACCACAGATACGCAGTATTTT. Its protein product is CASSSTTDTQYF.

This clonotype was detected only a few times. The chain carries TRBV12-3 or TRBV12-4 and TRBJ1-1, with D possibly TRBD1 on 5 matching bases. The CDR3 has 13 amino acids. The V gene lost 2 bases and the J gene lost 4 bases, with 8 bases spanning the gap. CDR3 residues: CASSLRQGTEAFF. DNA of the CDR3: TGTGCCAGCAGTTTACGTCAGGGCACTGAAGCTTTCTTT.

This clonotype has a handful of counts. The rearrangement joins TRBV6-1 to TRBJ1-2, with 9 bases identical to TRBD1. Germline lookup yields CDR1 MNHNS and CDR2 SASEGT. V trimming: 7 bases; J trimming: 5 bases; junction bases outside the gene matches: 2. This CDR3 is built from 12 residues. CDR3 protein: CASTDRGYGYTF. The CDR3 DNA reads TGTGCCAGCACCGACAGGGGGTATGGCTACACCTTC.

The V gene is TRBV25-1, the J gene TRBJ2-3; 10 bases line up with TRBD1. J gave up 2 bases and V 9 bases, and 5 bases lay outside the gene matches. Germline V gene sequence: CDR1 MGHDK, CDR2 SYGVNS. There are 14 residues in the CDR3. This CDR3 reads CASRDRGPTDTQYF. As DNA, the CDR3 is TGTGCCAGTAGGGACAGGGGCCCCACAGATACGCAGTATTTT.